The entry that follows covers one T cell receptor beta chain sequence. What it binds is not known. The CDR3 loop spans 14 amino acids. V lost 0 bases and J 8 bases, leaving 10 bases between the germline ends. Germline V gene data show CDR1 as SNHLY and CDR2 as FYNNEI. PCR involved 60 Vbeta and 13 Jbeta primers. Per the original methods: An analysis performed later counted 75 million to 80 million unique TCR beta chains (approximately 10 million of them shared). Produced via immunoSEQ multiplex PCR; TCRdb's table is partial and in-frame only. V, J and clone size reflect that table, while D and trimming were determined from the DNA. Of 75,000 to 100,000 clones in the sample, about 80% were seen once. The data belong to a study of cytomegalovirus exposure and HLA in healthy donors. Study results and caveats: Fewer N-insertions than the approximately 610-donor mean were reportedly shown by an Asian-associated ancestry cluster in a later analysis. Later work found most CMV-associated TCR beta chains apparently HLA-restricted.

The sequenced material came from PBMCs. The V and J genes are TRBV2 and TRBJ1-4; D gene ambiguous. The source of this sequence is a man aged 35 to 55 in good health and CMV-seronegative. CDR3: CASSEAMGAEKLFF. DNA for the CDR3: TGTGCCAGCAGTGAAGCGATGGGAGCCGAAAAACTGTTTTTT.